This TCR beta chain was observed in a study of identical twins. This clonotype was seen only a few times. Its cognate antigen is unknown. All donors were healthy, and all were Caucasian. Each cDNA held unique molecular identifiers, and template switching gave it a universal primer site. TCRdb reprocessed the 5' RACE reads via MiXCR and lists one record per CDR3 protein. The repertoire has 450,000 or so distinct CDR3 sequences, 14% of them found once; the top ten carry 0.4% to 0.55%. The CDR3 spans 14 residues. J gave up 5 bases and V 6 bases, and 8 bases lay outside the gene matches. Germline CDR1 and CDR2: MNHEY and SVGEGT. Overall study results and limits: For cord blood, abundant beta clonotypes had fewer insertions, unlike memory repertoires, which showed none. In drawing conclusions, the study used cross-sectional statistical analysis and did not follow the same donors.

In addition, the sample was reused for a study of yellow fever vaccine responses in identical twins.

Sequencing was performed on CD4+ T cells sorted from blood. The chain uses TRBV6-2 or TRBV6-3 and TRBJ2-7, with 9 nucleotides matching TRBD2. The source of this sequence is a young woman in good health. CDR3 DNA sequence: TGTGCCAGCAGACGGACTAGCGCTTTTGACGAGCAGTACTTC. Protein sequence: CASRRTSAFDEQYF.